This T cell receptor beta chain was found in a study of CD8+ T cells in alopecia areata. Study conclusions and caveats: Higher clonality than in normal scalp was seen in lesional scalp, especially alopecia totalis/universalis. While tofacitinib was given, many expanded lesional clones persisted in scalp and blood.

The length of the CDR3 is 15 residues. Concerning this clone: What it recognizes is unknown.

Treatment noted: oral pan-JAK inhibitor, 5-10 mg twice daily. A FACSAria was used to sort CD4+ and CD8+ T cells. These cells came from PBMCs. Extraction of RNA preceded its reverse transcription into cDNA, which served as the sequencing template. TCRdb keeps only in-frame clones here, not all; method: immunoSEQ multiplex PCR. The table lists 150,000 to 200,000 clones, roughly 60% of them singletons. This TCR came from a human donor with alopecia areata. This specimen was CD4+ T cells sorted from blood, taken at week 24, from a patient treated with tofacitinib. The rearrangement links TRBV1 to TRBJ2-7; the table's D call, TRBD2, was not checked against the DNA. TRBV1 is designated a pseudogene. CDR3 bases: TGCACCAGCAGCCAAGGCGGGGGGGCCCACTACGAGCAGTACTTC. Translation: CTSSQGGGAHYEQYF.